This T cell receptor beta chain stems from a study of human T cells and chemical hapten exposure. Looked up from germline, CDR1 is SGHVS and CDR2 is FNYEAQ. This CDR3 comprises 14 residues. Unmatched junction bases numbered 11, after V lost 10 bases and J lost 8 bases. TCRdb reprocessed the RACE reads with MiXCR, giving one entry per CDR3 protein. The table has 370,000 or so distinct CDR3 sequences, about 4.4% seen once. Time point given: patch test 1, 2 weeks after DPC sensitization. As for treatment: therapeutic diphenylcyclopropenone sensitization with weekly scalp DPC. The rearrangement uses TRBV7-6 and TRBJ1-6, with 7 bases identical to TRBD1. The sequence was obtained from a woman between 45 and 60 years old with alopecia areata. Some clones in this sample may be carry-over from other donors' samples. Source: whole blood, taken in connection with sensitization to the hapten diphenylcyclopropenone (DPC). For the CDR3, the DNA is TGTGCCACCGCGCCCGACAGGGAGGATTCACCCCTCCACTTT. Its protein product is CATAPDREDSPLHF.